Each of the 29 T cell receptor beta chains below was sequenced from the same sample in a study of blood T cell repertoires in COVID-19. Method: immunoSEQ multiplex PCR; TCRdb's copy keeps in-frame clones and lacks some. The sample has 210,000 or so clones; 82% are singletons. Sequencing was performed on peripheral blood. The source of these receptors is a woman aged 40 to 49 with acute or convalescent COVID-19.

This CDR3 reads CASSLAVGADTQYF. The CDR3 DNA sequence: TGTGCCAGCAGCTTAGCGGTAGGGGCAGATACGCAGTATTTT. This chain joins TRBV7-2 and TRBJ2-3; possible D gene TRBD1, 5 bases. Deletions cut 0 bases from V and 4 bases from J, with 8 bases between. The CDR3 loop spans 14 amino acids. Germline V gene sequence: CDR1 SGHTA, CDR2 FQGNSA.

The gene calls are TRBV7-9 and TRBJ2-4, with a possible D match to TRBD1 (6 bases). There are 12 residues in the CDR3. V gave up 4 bases and J gave up 10 bases, with 11 bases separating them. Germline V lookup: CDR1 SEHNR, CDR2 FQNEAQ (reference sequence). The DNA of the CDR3 is TGTGCCAGCAGCTGGGACACGAGGATTCAGTACTTC. Translation: CASSWDTRIQYF.

The chain links TRBV11-3 to TRBJ2-1; 10 bases fit TRBD1. V lost 1 base to trimming and J lost 8 bases; unmatched junction nucleotides: 8. The CDR3 contains 16 residues. The germline CDR1 and CDR2 sequences are SGHNT and YENEEA. Written as DNA, the CDR3 is TGTGCCAGCAGCTTAGGACCGACAGGGGGCGGCGATGAGCAGTTCTTC. Its translation: CASSLGPTGGGDEQFF.

This clone was counted a single time. The gene calls are TRBV6-4 and TRBJ1-6; possible D gene TRBD1, 6 bases. Trimming shortened V by 4 bases and J by 5 bases, and 12 bases separated the two germline ends. From germline, CDR1 is MRHNA and CDR2 SNTAGT. The CDR3 runs 15 residues. The CDR3 sequence: CASSATGANNSPLHF. CDR3 bases: TGTGCCAGCAGTGCGACAGGCGCCAATAATTCACCCCTCCACTTT.

This rearrangement joins TRBV11-1 to TRBJ2-1, with 9 nucleotides matching TRBD2. This CDR3 contains 15 residues. Germline V gene sequence: CDR1 SGHAT, CDR2 FQDESV (reference sequence). J lost 4 bases, V lost 5 bases, and 6 bases had no gene match. In DNA, the CDR3 is TGTGCCAGCAGCCTTAGCGGGGGACCTTACAATGAGCAGTTCTTC. This translates into CASSLSGGPYNEQFF.

This chain connects TRBV4-1 to TRBJ1-5; TRBD1 might be the D (5 bases). Trimming removed 5 bases from V and 2 bases from J, with 16 bases in between. Germline CDR1 and CDR2: MGHRA and YSYEKL. CDR3 size: 16 residues. The CDR3 DNA follows: TGCGCCAGCAGCGAAGCCTACGACAGAGGCAATCAGCCCCAGCATTTT. Encoded protein: CASSEAYDRGNQPQHF.

V gene TRBV10-3 combines with J gene TRBJ2-3; possible D gene TRBD1, 6 bases. Germline CDR1 reads ENHRY; CDR2 reads SYGVKD. V lost 8 bases to trimming and J lost 3 bases, with 12 bases between them. The CDR3 covers 13 residues. The CDR3 loop reads CAIGFQGTDTQYF. The CDR3 nucleotides are TGTGCCATCGGTTTTCAGGGGACAGATACGCAGTATTTT.

The genes are TRBV19 and TRBJ1-5, with a weak D call TRBD1 (5 bases). V lost 5 bases and J 4 bases, leaving 15 bases between the germline ends. The CDR3 contains 15 residues. The V gene's germline CDR1 is LNHDA and CDR2 SQIVND (reference sequence). DNA of the CDR3: TGTGCCAGTAGTGACCTAGGGGCAGGGAATCAGCCCCAGCATTTT. This gives the protein CASSDLGAGNQPQHF.

The DNA of the CDR3 is TGTGCCAGCAGCTTGGTAACGGGAGTCGGTCAGCCCCAGCATTTT. Translated, it gives CASSLVTGVGQPQHF. This chain uses TRBV5-5 with TRBJ1-5, with no clear D. The V gene's germline CDR1 is SGHKS and CDR2 YYEKEE (reference sequence). V lost 0 bases to trimming and J lost 6 bases, with 13 bases between them. The CDR3 is 15 amino acids.

The table lists this clone with a few counts. The CDR3, as DNA: TGCGCCAGCAGCTTTTTGGTACAGGGGAACACTGAAGCTTTCTTT. This translates into CASSFLVQGNTEAFF. The chain employs TRBV5-1 and TRBJ1-1; tentative D call: TRBD1 (6 bases). Germline V gene data show CDR1 as SGHRS and CDR2 as YFSETQ. This CDR3 region has 15 residues. Trimming stripped 2 bases from V and 1 base from J, with 12 bases between. The full variable domain, with the rest looked up from reference TRBV5-1 and TRBJ1-1, is KAGVTQTPRYLIKTRGQQVTLSCSPISGHRSVSWYQQTPGQGLQFLFEYFSETQRNKGNFPGRFSGRQFSNSRSEMNVSTLELGDSALYLCASSFLVQGNTEAFFGQGTRLTVV.

The sample holds a few counts of this clone. The J gene is TRBJ1-1, the V gene TRBV4-2, with D perhaps TRBD1 (5 bases). Germline lookup yields CDR1 LGHNA and CDR2 YNFKEQ. There are 15 residues in the CDR3. Deletions cut 1 base from V and 0 bases from J, with 9 bases between. The CDR3 loop reads CASSQAGTLNTEAFF. Here the CDR3 DNA reads TGTGCCAGCAGCCAAGCCGGGACTCTGAACACTGAAGCTTTCTTT.

This clone came up a few times. The rearrangement uses TRBV9 and TRBJ2-2; TRBD1 matches 12 bases. Germline loops: CDR1 SGDLS, CDR2 YYNGEE. This CDR3 contains 16 residues. Unmatched junction bases numbered 5, after V lost 4 bases and J lost 4 bases. CDR3 amino acids: CASSLRDRGLTGELFF. In DNA, the CDR3 is TGTGCCAGCAGCCTACGGGACAGGGGGCTCACCGGGGAGCTGTTTTTT.

CDR3 sequence: CASSFSGSSANEQFF. In nucleotides, the CDR3 is TGTGCCAGCAGTTTTAGCGGGAGTTCCGCCAATGAGCAGTTCTTC. The chain joins TRBV27 to TRBJ2-1; 9 nucleotides match TRBD2. The trim removed 3 bases at V and 6 bases at J, leaving 6 bases unmatched. The CDR3 spans 15 residues. Germline V lookup: CDR1 MNHEY, CDR2 SMNVEV (reference sequence).

The CDR3 sequence is CASSLQGGYGYTF. The CDR3 DNA is TGTGCCAGCAGCTTGCAGGGAGGCTATGGCTACACCTTC. V and J are TRBV5-6 and TRBJ1-2, with D possibly TRBD1 on 5 matching bases. Germline CDR1 SGHDT, CDR2 YYEEEE. The CDR3 runs to 13 residues. V was pared by 1 base and J by 4 bases, with 8 bases between.

This rearrangement joins TRBV6-5 to TRBJ2-3, with TRBD2 matching over 7 bases. The CDR3 is made up of 15 amino acids. Germline assignment: CDR1 MNHEY and CDR2 SVGAGI. V shed 8 bases, J shed 0 bases, and the junction held 8 bases outside the gene matches. The CDR3 DNA reads TGTGCCAGCGAGTCTAGCGGACGAAGCACAGATACGCAGTATTTT. Its protein is CASESSGRSTDTQYF.

This chain uses TRBV6-5 with TRBJ1-5, with TRBD1 matching over 9 bases. Germline trimming cut 6 bases from V and 2 bases from J; bases unmatched to any gene: 5. The CDR3 is 15 amino acids. Germline V gene lookup returns CDR1 MNHEY and CDR2 SVGAGI. Here the CDR3 DNA reads TGTGCCAGCAGCAGGGACAGGGCAGGCAATCAGCCCCAGCATTTT. Translation: CASSRDRAGNQPQHF.

The CDR3 loop is CASRGTRHTDTQYF. The CDR3 DNA follows: TGTGCCAGCAGAGGGACTAGACACACAGATACGCAGTATTTT. This rearrangement joins TRBV2 to TRBJ2-3; TRBD2 agrees at 8 bases. This CDR3 contains 14 residues. J gave up 2 bases and V 6 bases, and 4 bases lay outside the gene matches. Per germline, CDR1 SNHLY and CDR2 FYNNEI.

This chain joins TRBV20-1 and TRBJ2-1; possibly TRBD2 for D (6 bases). The CDR3 runs to 15 residues. From germline, CDR1 is DFQATT and CDR2 SNEGSKA (reference sequence). Trimming stripped 3 bases from V and 6 bases from J, with 18 bases between. CDR3: CSASSDLGDFNEQFF. The DNA of the CDR3 is TGCAGTGCTAGTTCCGACCTCGGGGACTTCAATGAGCAGTTCTTC.

This clone was detected once. The genes are TRBV27 and TRBJ2-1, with D possibly TRBD2 on 6 matching bases. V gave up 6 bases and J gave up 5 bases, with 20 bases separating them. CDR3 length: 16 amino acids. Germline CDR1 is MNHEY and CDR2 is SMNVEV (reference sequence). Written as DNA, the CDR3 is TGTGCCAGCAGCTCCCTAGGAGGGTTAGCTAACAATGAGCAGTTCTTC. Amino acid sequence: CASSSLGGLANNEQFF.

Of note for this clone: The same CDR3 arises from other DNA sequences in this sample as well. The chain carries TRBV11-2 and TRBJ2-1, with TRBD2 identical over 7 bases. Trimming removed 0 bases from V and 7 bases from J; junction bases left unmatched: 0. Germline lookup yields CDR1 SGHAT and CDR2 FQNNGV. The CDR3 covers 13 residues. This chain's CDR3 is CASSLERGNEQFF. The CDR3 bases are TGTGCCAGCAGCTTAGAGCGGGGGAATGAGCAGTTCTTC.

This chain links TRBV6-1 with TRBJ2-3; maybe TRBD2 (6 bases). Trimming took off 2 bases at V and 5 bases at J, with 14 bases between the two ends. The CDR3 is made up of 15 amino acids. CDR1 is MNHNS and CDR2 is SASEGT in the germline V gene. The CDR3 bases are TGTGCCAGCAGTGAATTCGCGGGGACCCGAGATACGCAGTATTTT. Translating gives CASSEFAGTRDTQYF.

The chain combines TRBV24-1 with TRBJ2-2; 9 bases match TRBD2. The trim removed 1 base at V and 2 bases at J, leaving 7 bases unmatched. Germline V CDR1 and CDR2: KGHDR, SFDVKD. The CDR3 spans 18 residues. CDR3 sequence (DNA): TGTGCCACCAGTGATTTCGGAACAGCGGGAGGAAACACCGGGGAGCTGTTTTTT. This codes for CATSDFGTAGGNTGELFF.

This clone was observed a handful of times. The chain links TRBV7-2 to TRBJ2-1, with 7 bases aligning to TRBD2. The CDR3 loop spans 14 amino acids. Unmatched junction bases numbered 8, after V lost 7 bases and J lost 5 bases. Germline V lookup: CDR1 SGHTA, CDR2 FQGNSA. CDR3 region: CASTPRRGNNEQFF. CDR3 sequence (DNA): TGTGCCAGCACGCCGCGGCGGGGGAACAATGAGCAGTTCTTC.

The chain links TRBV5-1 to TRBJ1-2, with 7 bases aligning to TRBD1. Trimming removed 4 bases from V and 4 bases from J; junction bases left unmatched: 7. CDR1 and CDR2 from the germline V gene are SGHRS and YFSETQ. This CDR3 has 14 residues. The CDR3 reads CASSQDRASYGYTF. The CDR3 nucleotides are TGCGCCAGCAGCCAAGACAGGGCGAGCTATGGCTACACCTTC.

The genes are TRBV25-1 and TRBJ2-3, with D possibly matching TRBD2 (7 bases). Germline V lookup: CDR1 MGHDK, CDR2 SYGVNS. V was cut by 6 bases and J by 2 bases, with 15 bases left in between. The CDR3 is made up of 15 amino acids. CDR3 coding DNA: TGTGCCAGCAGCCGGGGGGAGGGGGTCACAGATACGCAGTATTTT. It is translated as CASSRGEGVTDTQYF.

J is TRBJ1-2 and V is TRBV27; D remains unclear. Trimming cost V 5 bases and J 2 bases, with 15 bases left between them. Germline loops: CDR1 MNHEY, CDR2 SMNVEV (reference sequence). CDR3 length equals 15 residues. The CDR3 DNA is TGTGCCAGCAGTGCATCAAGACAAGCCAACTATGGCTACACCTTC. Encoded protein: CASSASRQANYGYTF.

There are a few counts of this clone. The chain couples TRBV19 to TRBJ2-5; weak D call: TRBD2 (6 bases). V lost 3 bases and J lost 3, with 14 bases in between. Germline lookup yields CDR1 LNHDA and CDR2 SQIVND (reference sequence). CDR3 length equals 15 residues. CDR3 sequence: CASSIGAGFKETQYF. The CDR3 DNA reads TGTGCCAGTAGTATTGGGGCGGGGTTTAAAGAGACCCAGTACTTC.

As to this clone: At the DNA level, this CDR3 is encoded by other sequences in the same sample as well. The CDR3 here is CASSLGLAANTGELFF. Written as DNA, the CDR3 is TGTGCCAGCAGCTTAGGCCTAGCGGCCAACACCGGGGAGCTGTTTTTT. The chain recombines TRBV7-2 with TRBJ2-2, with 7 bases lining up with TRBD2. Germline CDR1 and CDR2: SGHTA and FQGNSA. The V and J ends lost 1 base and 2 bases, in that order; junction bases with no gene match: 4. The CDR3 has 16 residues. Complete variable domain (other parts from reference TRBV7-2 and TRBJ2-2): GAGVSQSPSNKVTEKGKDVELRCDPISGHTALYWYRQSLGQGLEFLIYFQGNSAPDKSGLPSDRFSAERTGGSVSTLTIQRTQQEDSAVYLCASSLGLAANTGELFFGEGSRLTVL.

The V call is TRBV9, the J call TRBJ2-2; the match to TRBD1 covers 7 bases. CDR3 length: 15 amino acids. J was trimmed by 7 bases and V by 0 bases; bases with no gene match: 6. Germline V gene data show CDR1 as SGDLS and CDR2 as YYNGEE. CDR3 residues: CASSVERQGIGELFF. CDR3 nucleotides: TGTGCCAGCAGCGTAGAGAGACAGGGAATCGGGGAGCTGTTTTTT. Full variable domain (remainder filled in from reference TRBV9 and TRBJ2-2): DSGVTQTPKHLITATGQRVTLRCSPRSGDLSVYWYQQSLDQGLQFLIQYYNGEERAKGNILERFSAQQFPDLHSELNLSSLELGDSALYFCASSVERQGIGELFFGEGSRLTVL.